The 14 T cell receptor beta chains presented below share a single source sample, sequenced in a study of CXCR3-negative and CXCR3-positive naive CD8 T cells (dated by TCRdb to about 2019). Sequencing was carried out with a NextSeq 550. The Human TCR Profiling Kit (MiLaboratory) was used to prepare UMI-labeled 5' RACE TRB cDNA libraries. TCRdb reprocessed the reads and assigns one entry to each CDR3 protein sequence, leaving out DNA. This sample's listing comprises roughly 100,000 distinct CDR3 sequences. The ten largest clonotypes hold more than 0.35% of the sample. The antigens of these receptors remain unknown. The investigation overall reported the following: Compared with CXCR3-negative naive cells, CXCR3-positive naive cells had TRB CDR3s with higher hydrophobicity (lower Kidera factor 4), lower energy, and higher strength and volume indices.

Material: naive CXCR3+ CD8+ T cells from blood. The sample's cell subset or site, from its label and the paper: CD45RO-CCR7+CD27+CD95- naive CD8+ T cells expressing CXCR3 (TNR3+). The receptors originated from a human donor in good health. Some clones in this sample may be carry-over from other donors' samples.

The genes are TRBV7-9 and TRBJ2-7. The CDR3 runs 16 residues. Germline V gene data show CDR1 as SEHNR and CDR2 as FQNEAQ (reference sequence). CDR3 protein: CASSLALPGYGYEQYF.

This chain connects TRBV29-1 to TRBJ2-1; TCRdb's D gene call, TRBD2, goes unchecked for lack of DNA. CDR1 and CDR2 (germline): SQVTM, ANQGSEA. The CDR3 runs 14 residues. CDR3 in amino acids: CSGHGTSRFHEQFF.

This chain uses TRBV3-1 with TRBJ2-7. The CDR3 covers 14 residues. The germline CDR1 and CDR2 sequences are LGHDT and YNNKEL (reference sequence). CDR3 amino acids: CASSQDRRLYEQYF.

The chain joins TRBV7-9 to TRBJ2-7; TCRdb outputs TRBD2, but without DNA this stays unchecked. CDR3 length equals 19 residues. Germline V gene lookup returns CDR1 SEHNR and CDR2 FQNEAQ (reference sequence). CDR3 sequence reads: CASTYTRGLAGGSTYEQYF.

The V gene is TRBV28, the J gene TRBJ2-7. The CDR3 has 15 residues. Germline V CDR1 and CDR2: MDHEN, SYDVKM. CDR3 amino acids: CASSFRGSSSYEQYF.

The chain combines TRBV5-1 with TRBJ1-6; TCRdb's D gene call, TRBD1, goes unchecked for lack of DNA. Germline CDR1 SGHRS, CDR2 YFSETQ. This CDR3 comprises 14 residues. The CDR3 spells CASSSSGANSPLHF.

The chain recombines TRBV29-1 with TRBJ2-1; TCRdb's D call of TRBD1 is untestable without DNA. The CDR3 length is 13 residues. CDR1 and CDR2 from the germline V gene are SQVTM and ANQGSEA. CDR3 sequence: CSVVTGGSYEQFF.

This CDR3 is CASSYDPGLSYEQYF. This rearrangement joins TRBV6-2 or TRBV6-3 to TRBJ2-7; TCRdb outputs TRBD2, but without DNA this stays unchecked. The CDR3 is made up of 15 amino acids. The V gene's germline CDR1 is MNHEY and CDR2 SVGEGT.

CDR3 loop: CASSQDGASGYYEQYF. The chain combines TRBV4-1 with TRBJ2-7; TCRdb proposes TRBD2, but this gene call is untestable without DNA. This CDR3 comprises 16 residues. The germline V gene has CDR1 MGHRA and CDR2 YSYEKL.

The V call is TRBV25-1, the J call TRBJ2-7. CDR3 length: 14 amino acids. Germline V gene lookup returns CDR1 MGHDK and CDR2 SYGVNS. The CDR3 region is CASSEYEVSYEQYF.

The V call is TRBV4-1, the J call TRBJ2-7; the TRBD2 assignment by TCRdb is unverifiable without DNA. The germline gives CDR1 MGHRA, CDR2 YSYEKL. The CDR3 has 14 residues. The CDR3 loop reads CASSKIAGVEEQYF.

The chain recombines TRBV7-9 with TRBJ1-1; TCRdb reports TRBD1, a call that lacks DNA to check it against. The CDR3 runs to 15 residues. Germline assignment: CDR1 SEHNR and CDR2 FQNEAQ (reference sequence). This chain's CDR3 is CASSLQRTENTEAFF.

This chain connects TRBV6-2 or TRBV6-3 to TRBJ2-1; TCRdb lists TRBD2, though no DNA is available to test this call. There are 14 residues in the CDR3. Germline lookup yields CDR1 MNHEY and CDR2 SVGEGT. The CDR3 spells CASSYSVSGTKQFF.

This CDR3 is CASSHKMGQGDLQNTGELFF. The genes are TRBV7-9 and TRBJ2-2; TCRdb returns TRBD1, unconfirmable since there is no DNA. The CDR3 has 20 amino acids. Germline values: CDR1 SEHNR, CDR2 FQNEAQ (reference sequence).